The 30 T cell receptor beta chains presented below share a single source sample, sequenced in a study of cytomegalovirus exposure and HLA in healthy donors. The primer mix had 60 Vbeta and 13 Jbeta primers. Generated by immunoSEQ multiplex PCR, the TCRdb table keeps only in-frame clones and is missing some. In the table there are about 80,000 clones, roughly two thirds of which are singletons. The sequenced material came from PBMCs. The origin of the receptors is a woman aged 45-60 years in good health and CMV-seropositive.

V gene TRBV2 combines with J gene TRBJ1-1; D uncertain. The germline V gene encodes CDR1 SNHLY and CDR2 FYNNEI. V dropped 2 bases and J dropped 10 bases, with 17 bases sitting between them. This CDR3 spans 14 amino acids. The DNA of the CDR3 is TGTGCCAGCAGTGAACTGGTGGGCACAACTCGAGCTTTCTTT. It yields the protein CASSELVGTTRAFF.

The rearrangement links TRBV27 to TRBJ1-5, with D possibly TRBD1 on 5 matching bases. Germline lookup yields CDR1 MNHEY and CDR2 SMNVEV (reference sequence). The CDR3 loop spans 15 amino acids. Trimming removed 3 bases from V and 4 bases from J, with 13 bases in between. As DNA, the CDR3 is TGTGCCAGCAGTTTCGGGGGGAAAGGTAATCAGCCCCAGCATTTT. Translation gives CASSFGGKGNQPQHF.

This chain links TRBV5-1 with TRBJ1-2; weak D call: TRBD1 (6 bases). Germline lookup yields CDR1 SGHRS and CDR2 YFSETQ. The V end lost 4 bases, the J end lost 14 bases, and 24 bases lay between the germline ends. The CDR3 spans 14 residues. The CDR3 DNA follows: TGCGCCAGCAGCCCGGGGGGGGGCGAGAGTTCGAGGACCTTC. This sequence encodes CASSPGGGESSRTF.

This clone was detected only once. The chain employs TRBV7-3 and TRBJ2-3; the D gene is possibly TRBD2 (5 bases). CDR1 and CDR2 (germline): SGHTA, FQGTGA. Trimming removed 1 base from V and 5 bases from J, with 13 bases in between. The CDR3 covers 15 residues. The CDR3 bases are TGTGCCAGCAGCTTAAATAGGATTGAGGGAGATACGCAGTATTTT. This encodes CASSLNRIEGDTQYF. Full variable domain (rest looked up from reference TRBV7-3 and TRBJ2-3): GAGVSQTPSNKVTEKGKYVELRCDPISGHTALYWYRQSLGQGPEFLIYFQGTGAADDSGLPNDRFFAVRPEGSVSTLKIQRTERGDSAVYLCASSLNRIEGDTQYFGPGTRLTVL.

The chain uses TRBV5-1 and TRBJ2-1, with D perhaps matching TRBD2 (7 bases). The germline V and J ends were trimmed by 0 bases and 4 bases, with 14 bases remaining between them. Germline V gives CDR1 SGHRS, CDR2 YFSETQ. The CDR3 covers 16 residues. The CDR3 spells CASSLGGGAEYNEQFF. CDR3 nucleotides: TGCGCCAGCAGCTTGGGAGGGGGGGCGGAATACAATGAGCAGTTCTTC.

The V call is TRBV4-1, the J call TRBJ2-3; 8 bases align to TRBD1. V lost 4 bases to trimming and J lost 11 bases; unmatched junction nucleotides: 5. This CDR3 has 12 amino acids. Germline lookup yields CDR1 MGHRA and CDR2 YSYEKL. The CDR3 protein is CASSRPGTGQYF. CDR3 coding DNA: TGCGCCAGCAGCCGACCCGGGACAGGGCAGTATTTT.

The J gene is TRBJ2-7, the V gene TRBV27; 9 bases line up with TRBD1. Germline CDR1 and CDR2: MNHEY and SMNVEV (reference sequence). Trimming removed 3 bases from V and 7 bases from J; junction bases left unmatched: 4. There are 13 residues in the CDR3. The CDR3 bases are TGTGCCAGCAGTTTGACAGGGGGAAGGGAGCAGTACTTC. As protein: CASSLTGGREQYF.

The rearrangement joins TRBV6-1 to TRBJ1-1; possibly TRBD1 for D (5 bases). The ends were cut back, 6 bases at V and 0 bases at J, with 14 bases in the middle. Per the germline V gene, CDR1 is MNHNS and CDR2 is SASEGT. The CDR3 is 15 residues long. The CDR3 DNA is TGTGCCAGCAGCAGGATGACAGTAATGAACACTGAAGCTTTCTTT. Amino acids: CASSRMTVMNTEAFF.

V is TRBV7-9 and J is TRBJ1-1; 7 bases map to TRBD1. CDR1 SEHNR and CDR2 FQNEAQ come from the germline V gene (reference sequence). V gave up 4 bases and J gave up 1 base; unmatched junction bases: 3. This CDR3 region has 14 residues. The CDR3 DNA reads as TGTGCCAGCAGCTCCGGGACAGAGAACACTGAAGCTTTCTTT. Translating gives CASSSGTENTEAFF.

The table lists this clone with a count of one. The chain recombines TRBV7-9 with TRBJ2-3; a weak D match, TRBD2 (7 bases). Trimming shortened V by 4 bases and J by 0 bases, and 14 bases separated the two germline ends. From germline, CDR1 is SEHNR and CDR2 FQNEAQ (reference sequence). The CDR3 has 16 residues. Written as DNA, the CDR3 is TGTGCCAGCAGCTCCAGGGGAGGGGGAAGCACAGATACGCAGTATTTT. It yields the protein CASSSRGGGSTDTQYF. Supplemented by reference TRBV7-9 and TRBJ2-3, the full variable domain reads DTGVSQNPRHKITKRGQNVTFRCDPISEHNRLYWYRQTLGQGPEFLTYFQNEAQLEKSRLLSDRFSAERPKGSFSTLEIQRTEQGDSAMYLCASSSRGGGSTDTQYFGPGTRLTVL.

V usage is TRBV5-6 and J usage is TRBJ2-7; weak D call: TRBD2 (6 bases). V lost 1 base and J lost 2, with 10 bases in between. The CDR3 sequence is 14 residues long. CDR1 and CDR2 (germline): SGHDT, YYEEEE. This CDR3 is CASSLSGTAYEQYV. Written as DNA, the CDR3 is TGTGCCAGCAGCTTGTCAGGGACTGCCTACGAGCAGTACGTC.

The V call is TRBV29-1, the J call TRBJ2-1; 16 nucleotides agree with TRBD2. Germline V gene data show CDR1 as SQVTM and CDR2 as ANQGSEA. The trim removed 6 bases at V and 8 bases at J, leaving 7 bases unmatched. The CDR3 has 15 residues. The CDR3 sequence is CSVLGLAGGQDEQFF. CDR3 nucleotide sequence: TGCAGCGTCTTGGGACTAGCGGGGGGGCAGGATGAGCAGTTCTTC.

This sequence joins TRBV5-1 and TRBJ2-1; 7 bases are a match to TRBD1. Per the germline V gene, CDR1 is SGHRS and CDR2 is YFSETQ. With V trimmed by 2 bases and J by 7 bases, 9 bases remained unmatched. There are 15 residues in the CDR3. This CDR3 is CASSLKTGQLNEQFF. In DNA form, the CDR3 reads TGCGCCAGCAGCTTAAAAACGGGACAGCTAAATGAGCAGTTCTTC.

The V call is TRBV7-2, the J call TRBJ2-5, with D perhaps matching TRBD1 (6 bases). There are 16 residues in the CDR3. V lost 4 bases and J 5 bases, leaving 20 bases between the germline ends. Germline V gives CDR1 SGHTA, CDR2 FQGNSA. As DNA, the CDR3 is TGTGCCAGCAGCTCGATCCCCATGGGGGCCGGGGAGACCCAGTACTTC. As protein: CASSSIPMGAGETQYF.

The table lists this clone with a few counts. The CDR3 DNA follows: TGTGCCAGCAGTCCGCTAGTCTCTGAGACCCAGTACTTC. Its translation: CASSPLVSETQYF. V usage is TRBV2 and J usage is TRBJ2-5; D remains unclear. From germline, CDR1 is SNHLY and CDR2 FYNNEI. The CDR3 totals 13 residues. Trimming stripped 5 bases from V and 5 bases from J, with 12 bases between.

Remarks on this clone: This same CDR3 is encoded by further DNA sequences in the sample. The chain uses TRBV11-2 and TRBJ1-1; D unclear. This CDR3 has 14 amino acids. V lost 0 bases to trimming and J lost 0 bases, with 5 bases between them. Germline V gives CDR1 SGHAT, CDR2 FQNNGV. CDR3 DNA: TGTGCCAGCAGCTTAGATCGGGTGAACACTGAAGCTTTCTTT. This translates into CASSLDRVNTEAFF.

V gene TRBV10-2 combines with J gene TRBJ2-2; the D gene is possibly TRBD1 (5 bases). The CDR3 is 14 amino acids. Germline CDR1 is WSHSY and CDR2 is SAAADI. V dropped 7 bases and J dropped 1 base, with 10 bases sitting between them. The CDR3 reads CASKDKRNTGELFF. CDR3 sequence (DNA): TGCGCCAGCAAGGACAAGAGGAACACCGGGGAGCTGTTTTTT.

The chain employs TRBV6-1 and TRBJ2-2, with D possibly being TRBD2 (5 bases). V was trimmed by 8 bases and J by 2 bases, leaving 9 bases between them. The CDR3 totals 13 residues. CDR1 and CDR2 (germline): MNHNS, SASEGT. The CDR3 bases are TGTGCCAGCTACGAGGGAAACACCGGGGAGCTGTTTTTT. Translation gives CASYEGNTGELFF.

J is TRBJ1-2 and V is TRBV6-1, with 8 nucleotides matching TRBD1. This CDR3 comprises 13 residues. V trimming: 2 bases; J trimming: 10 bases; junction bases outside the gene matches: 6. The germline CDR1 and CDR2 sequences are MNHNS and SASEGT. CDR3 DNA sequence: TGTGCCAGCAGTGAACCGGGACAGGCCCTCTACACCTTC. It yields the protein CASSEPGQALYTF.

This clone was observed a few times. This rearrangement joins TRBV6-5 to TRBJ2-2, with 8 bases identical to TRBD2. The trim removed 7 bases at V and 4 bases at J, leaving 8 bases unmatched. Germline CDR1 is MNHEY and CDR2 is SVGAGI. This CDR3 spans 15 amino acids. CDR3 DNA sequence: TGTGCCAGCACCGGCCAGCGGGGGCTCACCGGGGAGCTGTTTTTT. Amino acids: CASTGQRGLTGELFF.

The rearrangement joins TRBV9 to TRBJ2-1, with 8 bases fitting TRBD2. CDR3 length: 13 amino acids. Germline V gene lookup returns CDR1 SGDLS and CDR2 YYNGEE. V shed 5 bases, J shed 6 bases, and the junction held 4 bases outside the gene matches. The CDR3 region has the DNA TGTGCCAGCAGAGGACTAGCCTCCAATGAGCAGTTCTTC. Translation: CASRGLASNEQFF. The whole variable domain, filled in from reference TRBV9 and TRBJ2-1, reads DSGVTQTPKHLITATGQRVTLRCSPRSGDLSVYWYQQSLDQGLQFLIQYYNGEERAKGNILERFSAQQFPDLHSELNLSSLELGDSALYFCASRGLASNEQFFGPGTRLTVL.

This clone was seen only a few times. This rearrangement joins TRBV5-6 to TRBJ2-7; D not certain. This CDR3 has 12 amino acids. CDR1 and CDR2 from the germline V gene are SGHDT and YYEEEE. V was shortened by 4 bases and J by 7 bases, with 12 bases between the two germline ends. CDR3 sequence reads: CASSESLGEQYF. The CDR3, as DNA: TGTGCCAGCAGCGAGTCCCTCGGGGAGCAGTACTTC.

The chain couples TRBV29-1 to TRBJ1-1; D unclear. The V gene's germline CDR1 is SQVTM and CDR2 ANQGSEA. The length of the CDR3 is 12 residues. V lost 6 bases to trimming and J lost 1 base, with 9 bases between them. CDR3 sequence: CSVGDPNTEAFF. Written as DNA, the CDR3 is TGCAGCGTGGGAGACCCGAACACTGAAGCTTTCTTT.

The chain joins TRBV29-1 to TRBJ1-1; D possibly corresponds to TRBD1 (5 bases). Germline CDR1 and CDR2: SQVTM and ANQGSEA. CDR3 length: 12 residues. Deletions cut 3 bases from V and 3 bases from J, with 8 bases between. CDR3 in amino acids: CSVDQGDTEAFF. The CDR3 coding sequence is TGCAGCGTTGACCAGGGCGACACTGAAGCTTTCTTT.

The J gene is TRBJ1-2, the V gene TRBV29-1; D gene ambiguous. CDR1 and CDR2 (germline): SQVTM, ANQGSEA. V gave up 5 bases and J gave up 5 bases, with 12 bases separating them. CDR3 length equals 12 residues. The CDR3 DNA reads as TGCAGCGTTACCGGAGGTATTTATGGCTACACCTTC. Translated, it gives CSVTGGIYGYTF.

Points on this clone: A read error may produce the germline difference seen at one junction end. This chain joins TRBV6-1 and TRBJ2-5, with a tentative D call TRBD2 (6 bases). The germline gives CDR1 MNHNS, CDR2 SASEGT. The CDR3 totals 15 residues. The CDR3 nucleotides are TGTACCAGCAGTGAACTAAAGACTAGTAAAGAGACCCAGTACTTC. This codes for CTSSELKTSKETQYF.

The chain is built from TRBV6-1 and TRBJ1-1; D gene unclear. Trimming removed 4 bases from V and 7 bases from J, with 10 bases in between. Germline loops: CDR1 MNHNS, CDR2 SASEGT. The CDR3 spans 12 residues. CDR3 sequence: CASSGLSGEAFF. The CDR3 nucleotides read TGTGCCAGCAGTGGGCTCTCAGGTGAAGCTTTCTTT.

V is TRBV5-1 and J is TRBJ1-1; D unresolved. The CDR3 is 15 amino acids. The V end was cut by 6 bases, the J end by 1 base, with 16 bases between. The germline CDR1 and CDR2 sequences are SGHRS and YFSETQ. The CDR3 DNA reads as TGCGCCAGCACCTCAGGATTGGCCGAGAACACTGAAGCTTTCTTT. This encodes CASTSGLAENTEAFF.

The CDR3 coding sequence is TGTGCCAGCACCCCCGGCGGGGCAGATACGCAGTATTTT. This translates into CASTPGGADTQYF. The chain combines TRBV7-2 with TRBJ2-3, with a tentative D call TRBD2 (6 bases). Trimming removed 7 bases at V and 4 bases at J, with 12 bases between. The CDR3 spans 13 residues. Germline CDR1 is SGHTA and CDR2 is FQGNSA. Filled out from reference TRBV7-2 and TRBJ2-3, the complete variable domain reads GAGVSQSPSNKVTEKGKDVELRCDPISGHTALYWYRQSLGQGLEFLIYFQGNSAPDKSGLPSDRFSAERTGGSVSTLTIQRTQQEDSAVYLCASTPGGADTQYFGPGTRLTVL.

The DNA for the CDR3 is TGCGCCAGCAGCTTGGGTGGATTTATGCGGGGGTTAGGGGCCAACGTCCTGACTTTC. Encoded protein: CASSLGGFMRGLGANVLTF. The chain joins TRBV5-1 to TRBJ2-6; TRBD2 aligns across 7 bases. The V gene end was trimmed by 0 bases and the J gene end by 4 bases; junction bases not matched to a gene: 13. Per germline, CDR1 SGHRS and CDR2 YFSETQ. The CDR3 has 19 residues.